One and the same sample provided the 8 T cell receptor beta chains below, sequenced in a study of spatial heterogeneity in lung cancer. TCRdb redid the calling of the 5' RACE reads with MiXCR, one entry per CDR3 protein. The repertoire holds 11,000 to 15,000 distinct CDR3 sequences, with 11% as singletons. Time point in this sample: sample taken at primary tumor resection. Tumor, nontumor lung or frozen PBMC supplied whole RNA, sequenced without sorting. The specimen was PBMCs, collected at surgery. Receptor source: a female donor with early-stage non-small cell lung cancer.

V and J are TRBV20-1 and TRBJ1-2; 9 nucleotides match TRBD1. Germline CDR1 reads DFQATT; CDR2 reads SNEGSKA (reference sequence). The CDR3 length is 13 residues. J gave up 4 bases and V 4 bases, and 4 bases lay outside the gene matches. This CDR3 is CSATETGGYGYTF. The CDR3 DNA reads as TGCAGTGCTACCGAGACAGGGGGCTATGGCTACACCTTC.

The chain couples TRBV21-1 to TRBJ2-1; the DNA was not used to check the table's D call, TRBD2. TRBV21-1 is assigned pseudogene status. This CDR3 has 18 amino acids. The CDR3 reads CASSKTALAGDRDDEQFF. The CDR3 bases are TGTGCCAGCAGCAAAACGGCGCTAGCGGGAGATCGGGATGATGAGCAGTTCTTC.

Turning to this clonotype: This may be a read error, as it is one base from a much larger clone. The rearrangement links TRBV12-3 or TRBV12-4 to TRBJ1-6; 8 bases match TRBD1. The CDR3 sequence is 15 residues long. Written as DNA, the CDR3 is TGTGCCAGCAGTTTAGGACAGGGGAATAATTCAGCCCTCCACTTT. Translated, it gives CASSLGQGNNSALHF.

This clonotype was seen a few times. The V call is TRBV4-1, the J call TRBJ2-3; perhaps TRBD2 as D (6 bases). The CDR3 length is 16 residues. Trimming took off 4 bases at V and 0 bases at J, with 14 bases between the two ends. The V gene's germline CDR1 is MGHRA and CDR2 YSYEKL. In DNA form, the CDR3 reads TGCGCCAGCAGCCGAGGCGGGGCGGCTAGCACAGATACGCAGTATTTT. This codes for CASSRGGAASTDTQYF.

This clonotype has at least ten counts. The CDR3 DNA follows: TGTGCCAGCAGTTTATACGAGCAGTACTTC. Protein: CASSLYEQYF. The V and J genes are TRBV12-3 or TRBV12-4 and TRBJ2-7; D ambiguous. Trimming pared 2 bases from V and 4 bases from J, leaving 0 bases between. The CDR3 is made up of 10 amino acids.

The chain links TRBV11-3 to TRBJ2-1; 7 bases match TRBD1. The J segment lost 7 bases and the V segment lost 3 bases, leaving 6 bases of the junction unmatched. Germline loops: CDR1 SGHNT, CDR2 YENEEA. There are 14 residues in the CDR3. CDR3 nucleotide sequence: TGTGCCAGCAGCTTGGGAGACAGGGTAAATGAGCAGTTCTTC. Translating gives CASSLGDRVNEQFF. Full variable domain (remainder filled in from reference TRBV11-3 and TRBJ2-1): EAGVVQSPRYKIIEKKQPVAFWCNPISGHNTLYWYLQNLGQGPELLIRYENEEAVDDSQLPKDRFSAERLKGVDSTLKIQPAELGDSAVYLCASSLGDRVNEQFFGPGTRLTVL.

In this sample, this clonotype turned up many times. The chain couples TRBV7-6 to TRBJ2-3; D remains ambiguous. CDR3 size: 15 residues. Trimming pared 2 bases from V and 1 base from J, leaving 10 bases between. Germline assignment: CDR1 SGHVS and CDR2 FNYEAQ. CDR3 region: CASSLTLHRTDTQYF. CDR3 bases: TGTGCCAGCAGCTTAACGCTTCACCGCACAGATACGCAGTATTTT. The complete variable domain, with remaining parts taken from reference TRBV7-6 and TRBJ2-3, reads GAGVSQSPRYKVTKRGQDVALRCDPISGHVSLYWYRQALGQGPEFLTYFNYEAQQDKSGLPNDRFSAERPEGSISTLTIQRTEQRDSAMYRCASSLTLHRTDTQYFGPGTRLTVL.

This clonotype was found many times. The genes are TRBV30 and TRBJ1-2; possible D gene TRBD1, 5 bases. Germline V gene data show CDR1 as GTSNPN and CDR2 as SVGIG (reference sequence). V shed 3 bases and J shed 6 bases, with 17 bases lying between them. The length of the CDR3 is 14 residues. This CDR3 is CAWRDVRGYDGYTF. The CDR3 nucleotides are TGTGCCTGGAGAGATGTTAGGGGATACGATGGCTACACCTTC.